The next 22 T cell receptor beta chains were all read from a single sample in a study of CD8 T cells in Susac syndrome (dated by TCRdb to the late 2010s). Libraries were built with the immunoSEQ multiplex PCR assay. RNA was extracted using the RNeasy kit, and roughly 0.5 to 1 microgram was reverse transcribed with random hexamers. The public sequencing data were trimmed at Q25 with fastp and processed into clonotypes with MiXCR by TCRdb, which kept only in-frame beta chains. Under each unique CDR3 protein, matching rows form one entry showing the most common genes and DNA. The sample data list about 76,000 distinct CDR3 sequences, and 93% of these were observed just once. The top ten hold 0.45% of the sample. Specimen: CD8+ T cells from PBMCs. The receptors shown here come from a human donor with Susac syndrome.

The rearrangement links TRBV25-1 to TRBJ2-1; 15 nucleotides agree with TRBD2. Germline V gene sequence: CDR1 MGHDK, CDR2 SYGVNS. V was pared by 4 bases and J by 6 bases, with 4 bases of the junction left unmatched. The CDR3 has 16 residues. The CDR3: CASSARTSGRANEQFF. For the CDR3, the DNA is TGTGCCAGCAGTGCCCGGACTAGCGGGAGGGCCAATGAGCAGTTCTTC.

The gene calls are TRBV6-2 or TRBV6-3 and TRBJ2-1; 11 positions agree with TRBD2. Germline CDR1 MNHEY, CDR2 SVGEGT. V lost 3 bases, J lost 7 bases, and 2 bases stayed unmatched. CDR3 length: 14 amino acids. CDR3 loop: CASSYSGRANEQFF. The CDR3 region has the DNA TGTGCCAGCAGTTATAGCGGGAGGGCTAATGAGCAGTTCTTC.

This clonotype appeared once. This chain joins TRBV27 and TRBJ1-2; 11 nucleotides match TRBD1. Per the germline V gene, CDR1 is MNHEY and CDR2 is SMNVEV (reference sequence). The CDR3 is 17 residues long. V shed 5 bases, J shed 2 bases, and the junction held 10 bases outside the gene matches. DNA for the CDR3: TGTGCCAGCAGTCCCCGGACAGGGGGCTTAGGGAACTATGGCTACACCTTC. Residues: CASSPRTGGLGNYGYTF.

The chain uses TRBV20-1 and TRBJ2-7, with 7 bases that match TRBD2. V shed 2 bases and J 5 bases; nucleotides not matched to a gene: 12. This CDR3 has 15 amino acids. Germline lookup yields CDR1 DFQATT and CDR2 SNEGSKA (reference sequence). CDR3 DNA sequence: TGCAGTGCTAGACCTCAATCGGGAGGAGGCCACGAGCAGTACTTC. Translating it yields CSARPQSGGGHEQYF.

The genes are TRBV6-1 and TRBJ2-7; D possibly matches TRBD1 or TRBD2 (6 bases each). This CDR3 is built from 15 residues. V lost 1 base and J 2 bases, leaving 12 bases between the germline ends. Looked up from germline, CDR1 is MNHNS and CDR2 is SASEGT. This CDR3 reads CASSEVVGGTYEQYF. CDR3 coding DNA: TGTGCCAGCAGTGAAGTTGTAGGGGGGACCTACGAGCAGTACTTC.

J is TRBJ2-7 and V is TRBV6-1; D may be TRBD1 or TRBD2 (6 bases each). This CDR3 is 16 amino acids long. V was cut by 5 bases and J by 6 bases, with 23 bases left in between. CDR1 MNHNS and CDR2 SASEGT come from the germline V gene. The CDR3 is CASSPNLNHGGSEQYF. DNA for the CDR3: TGTGCCAGCAGTCCTAACCTCAACCACGGGGGCTCCGAGCAGTACTTC.

The V and J genes are TRBV7-8 and TRBJ2-2; D is perhaps TRBD2 (5 bases). With 2 bases removed from V and 2 bases from J, the gap between germline ends came to 9 bases. This CDR3 spans 15 amino acids. The germline CDR1 and CDR2 sequences are SGHVS and FQNEAQ. CDR3 sequence: CASSLSPGNTGELFF. The CDR3 coding sequence is TGTGCCAGCAGCTTAAGTCCGGGAAACACCGGGGAGCTGTTTTTT.

J is TRBJ1-4 and V is TRBV20-1; maybe TRBD1 (6 bases). Trimming stripped 5 bases from V and 0 bases from J, with 13 bases between. Germline values: CDR1 DFQATT, CDR2 SNEGSKA (reference sequence). CDR3 length: 15 amino acids. This CDR3 is CSAVDPGATNEKLFF. The CDR3 DNA is TGCAGTGCTGTCGATCCAGGGGCAACTAATGAAAAACTGTTTTTT.

This chain joins TRBV11-2 and TRBJ1-2, with 9 bases identical to TRBD1. V lost 5 bases to trimming and J lost 1 base; unmatched junction nucleotides: 14. The germline V gene encodes CDR1 SGHAT and CDR2 FQNNGV. The CDR3 covers 18 residues. CDR3 protein: CASSAEQRVTGGNYGYTF. CDR3 sequence (DNA): TGTGCCAGCAGCGCCGAACAGAGAGTGACAGGGGGTAACTATGGCTACACCTTC.

This chain connects TRBV19 to TRBJ2-3; D not resolved. Per the germline V gene, CDR1 is LNHDA and CDR2 is SQIVND (reference sequence). The CDR3 is made up of 11 amino acids. V was trimmed by 8 bases and J by 2 bases, leaving 5 bases between them. In DNA, the CDR3 is TGTGCCAGTGCGCACACAGATACGCAGTATTTT. This codes for CASAHTDTQYF.

The gene calls are TRBV28 and TRBJ1-2; D not certain. CDR1 is MDHEN and CDR2 is SYDVKM in the germline V gene. V dropped 8 bases and J dropped 4 bases, with 8 bases sitting between them. CDR3 length equals 11 residues. Here the CDR3 reads CASGSVYGYTF. The DNA of the CDR3 is TGTGCCAGCGGGAGCGTCTATGGCTACACCTTC.

The rearrangement joins TRBV4-2 to TRBJ1-5; D gene ambiguous. The CDR3 contains 19 residues. V gave up 0 bases and J gave up 0 bases, with 18 bases separating them. CDR1 LGHNA and CDR2 YNFKEQ come from the germline V gene. CDR3 sequence: CASSQEVRGRGYSNQPQHF. The CDR3 DNA reads as TGTGCCAGCAGCCAAGAAGTGAGAGGGCGAGGATATAGCAATCAGCCCCAGCATTTT.

The chain uses TRBV5-4 and TRBJ2-3; D perhaps matches TRBD1 (6 bases). Germline V gene sequence: CDR1 SGHNT, CDR2 YYREEE (reference sequence). This CDR3 is 15 amino acids long. The ends were cut back, 1 base at V and 3 bases at J, with 12 bases in the middle. The CDR3 loop reads CASSLPQGRTDTQYF. The CDR3 nucleotides read TGTGCCAGCAGCTTGCCGCAGGGGAGAACAGATACGCAGTATTTT.

The rearrangement links TRBV29-1 to TRBJ2-7, with 7 bases identical to TRBD1. The V gene end was trimmed by 4 bases and the J gene end by 3 bases; junction bases not matched to a gene: 3. The length of the CDR3 is 12 residues. Per the germline V gene, CDR1 is SQVTM and CDR2 is ANQGSEA. CDR3 protein: CSVVHRGYEQYF. CDR3 in DNA: TGCAGCGTTGTCCACAGGGGCTACGAGCAGTACTTC.

This sequence joins TRBV6-6 and TRBJ1-1, with D hard to call. From germline, CDR1 is MNHNY and CDR2 SVGAGI (reference sequence). Trimming pared 11 bases from V and 4 bases from J, leaving 17 bases between. This CDR3 spans 13 amino acids. Here the CDR3 DNA reads TGTGCCTCTCAGGCTCTGCGGGGCACTGAAGCTTTCTTT. It is translated as CASQALRGTEAFF.

The gene calls are TRBV12-3 or TRBV12-4 and TRBJ1-5, with D unclear. There are 13 residues in the CDR3. Trimming pared 10 bases from V and 6 bases from J, leaving 16 bases between. Here the CDR3 reads CANRWVPVQPQHF. Here the CDR3 DNA reads TGTGCCAACCGGTGGGTCCCAGTTCAGCCCCAGCATTTT.

The chain recombines TRBV29-1 with TRBJ2-5; D is ambiguous. This CDR3 is built from 11 residues. Trimming took off 8 bases at V and 2 bases at J, with 9 bases between the two ends. Looked up from germline, CDR1 is SQVTM and CDR2 is ANQGSEA. The CDR3 DNA reads TGCAGCACGATGGAGCAAGAGACCCAGTACTTC. Translation gives CSTMEQETQYF.

The chain couples TRBV12-5 to TRBJ2-1; 8 bases are shared with TRBD2. V dropped 1 base and J dropped 6; count of bases not matched to a gene: 20. The length of the CDR3 is 20 residues. Germline CDR1 is LGHNT and CDR2 is FRNRAP. CDR3 amino acids: CASGLGRYSGGPPGGNEQFF. CDR3 in DNA: TGTGCTAGTGGTTTGGGGCGATACAGCGGGGGCCCTCCGGGGGGCAATGAGCAGTTCTTC.

The gene calls are TRBV6-1 and TRBJ1-1; no clear D. Germline CDR1 and CDR2: MNHNS and SASEGT. The CDR3 totals 13 residues. Trimming took 2 bases from V and 5 from J, leaving 9 bases between them. The CDR3 nucleotides are TGTGCCAGCAGTGAAACTTTGAGGACTGAAGCTTTCTTT. Its translation is CASSETLRTEAFF.

V and J are TRBV28 and TRBJ2-2; TRBD1 or TRBD2 may be the D gene (5 bases each). V was shortened by 3 bases and J by 5 bases, with 10 bases between the two germline ends. The CDR3 length is 14 residues. CDR1 and CDR2 from the germline V gene are MDHEN and SYDVKM. CDR3: CASSFRGETGELFF. CDR3 in DNA: TGTGCCAGCAGTTTCCGGGGCGAGACCGGGGAGCTGTTTTTT.

CDR3 sequence (DNA): TGTGCCACCAGTGACCGTTTACAGGACTATGGCTACACCTTC. The encoded protein is CATSDRLQDYGYTF. The chain is built from TRBV24-1 and TRBJ1-2; D is perhaps TRBD1 (5 bases). CDR1 is KGHDR and CDR2 is SFDVKD in the germline V gene. The V end lost 4 bases, the J end lost 3 bases, and 11 bases lay between the germline ends. The CDR3 covers 14 residues.

This chain connects TRBV28 to TRBJ1-1, with D possibly TRBD1 on 5 matching bases. Per the germline V gene, CDR1 is MDHEN and CDR2 is SYDVKM. The CDR3 runs to 14 residues. Trimming left V 6 bases short and J 0 bases short, with 11 bases between. CDR3 sequence: CASRPGQMNTEAFF. As DNA, the CDR3 is TGTGCCAGCAGACCAGGGCAAATGAACACTGAAGCTTTCTTT.